Listed here are 23 T cell receptor beta chains from one sample, sequenced in a study of T cells in Graves' hyperthyroidism and ophthalmopathy. RNA transcripts provided the source from which TCR beta CDR3 regions were amplified. A first-round RT-PCR of the TCR CDR3 used the HTBI primer set. Each CDR3 protein is one row after TCRdb ran MiXCR on the multiplex PCR reads. The sample contains some 150,000 distinct CDR3 sequences, approximately 20% of which appear only once. The sample consisted of blood. The receptors stem from a woman aged 45-59 years with Graves' hyperthyroidism that later progressed to Graves' ophthalmopathy.

This clonotype was detected ten times or more. This chain uses TRBV18 with TRBJ2-1, with 14 nucleotides matching TRBD2. Germline CDR1 KGHSH, CDR2 LQKENI. Trimming at V came to 5 bases and at J to 9 bases, leaving 12 bases not matched to a gene. This CDR3 comprises 17 residues. CDR3 bases: TGTGCCAGCTCATTGAACTTTGGGACTAGCGGGAGCGGTGAGCAGTTCTTC. Residues: CASSLNFGTSGSGEQFF. Complete variable domain (other parts from reference TRBV18 and TRBJ2-1): NAGVMQNPRHLVRRRGQEARLRCSPMKGHSHVYWYRQLPEEGLKFMVYLQKENIIDESGMPKERFSAEFPKEGPSILRIQQVVRGDSAAYFCASSLNFGTSGSGEQFFGPGTRLTVL.

This clonotype was seen more than once but under ten times. The rearrangement uses TRBV5-4 and TRBJ2-2; 7 nucleotides line up with TRBD2. The CDR3 loop spans 14 amino acids. J lost 4 bases, V lost 1 base, and 1 base had no gene match. Germline CDR1 and CDR2: SGHNT and YYREEE (reference sequence). The CDR3 here is CASSLREGTGELFF. The CDR3 coding sequence is TGTGCCAGCAGCTTGAGGGAGGGCACCGGGGAGCTGTTTTTT.

This clonotype was recorded many times. The V call is TRBV20-1, the J call TRBJ2-3; 8 bases agree with TRBD2. The CDR3 totals 14 residues. Germline CDR1 and CDR2: DFQATT and SNEGSKA (reference sequence). Germline trimming cut 6 bases from V and 3 bases from J; bases unmatched to any gene: 8. CDR3 sequence: CSAKKRESTDTQYF. CDR3 sequence (DNA): TGCAGTGCAAAAAAGCGGGAGTCAACAGATACGCAGTATTTT.

This clonotype was recorded a few times. The chain has TRBV5-1 and TRBJ1-2, with D maybe TRBD1 (5 bases). Germline V CDR1 and CDR2: SGHRS, YFSETQ. The V end was cut by 4 bases, the J end by 8 bases, with 18 bases between. The CDR3 totals 14 residues. CDR3 residues: CASSQEGSGWGYTF. CDR3 in DNA: TGCGCCAGCAGCCAGGAGGGCTCAGGGTGGGGCTACACCTTC.

This clonotype was recorded at least ten times. This rearrangement joins TRBV20-1 to TRBJ2-5, with D possibly matching TRBD1 (5 bases). From germline, CDR1 is DFQATT and CDR2 SNEGSKA (reference sequence). Trimming took off 5 bases at V and 5 bases at J, with 18 bases between the two ends. This CDR3 is 14 amino acids long. CDR3 nucleotides: TGCAGTGCTCAAGCAGCCCTAGGGGTGGAGACCCAGTACTTC. Its translation: CSAQAALGVETQYF.

This clonotype has at least ten counts. The chain employs TRBV6-2 or TRBV6-3 and TRBJ2-3; no clear D. Trimming shortened V by 7 bases and J by 4 bases, and 15 bases separated the two germline ends. There are 14 residues in the CDR3. Germline loops: CDR1 MNHEY, CDR2 SVGEGT. CDR3 coding DNA: TGTGCCAGCAACCGGCTCATAAAGGCAGATACGCAGTATTTT. Its protein is CASNRLIKADTQYF.

This chain joins TRBV28 and TRBJ1-1; 11 positions agree with TRBD1. The CDR3 spans 16 residues. The germline CDR1 and CDR2 sequences are MDHEN and SYDVKM. The ends lost 6 bases at V and 5 bases at J; junction bases unmatched: 11. The CDR3 DNA follows: TGTGCCAGCAGCCACCGGACAGGGGGCTCCCTTACTGAAGCTTTCTTT. Amino acid sequence: CASSHRTGGSLTEAFF.

This clonotype was picked up many times. This sequence joins TRBV11-3 and TRBJ2-2; D remains unclear. Germline CDR1 is SGHNT and CDR2 is YENEEA. The ends were cut back, 0 bases at V and 6 bases at J, with 5 bases in the middle. The CDR3 covers 13 residues. The CDR3 sequence is CASSLDFAGELFF. The DNA of the CDR3 is TGTGCCAGCAGCTTAGATTTCGCCGGGGAGCTGTTTTTT.

The J gene is TRBJ1-2, the V gene TRBV5-1; 9 positions match TRBD1. After removal of 0 bases from V and 6 bases from J, the junction contained 12 bases not matched to a gene. This CDR3 is built from 17 residues. Germline V gene sequence: CDR1 SGHRS, CDR2 YFSETQ. This CDR3 is CASSLVPGTGNADGYTF. The CDR3 nucleotides read TGCGCCAGCAGCTTGGTACCCGGGACAGGGAATGCGGATGGCTACACCTTC.

In this sample, this clonotype turned up many times. This sequence joins TRBV28 and TRBJ2-5; a weak D match, TRBD1 (5 bases). Trimming stripped 4 bases from V and 2 bases from J, with 14 bases between. This CDR3 has 15 residues. CDR1 is MDHEN and CDR2 is SYDVKM in the germline V gene. CDR3 bases: TGTGCCAGCAGTTCCCCGCGGCAGGGTCAAGAGACCCAGTACTTC. The encoded protein is CASSSPRQGQETQYF.

CDR3 region: CASSVGTGSTGETQYF. Here the CDR3 DNA reads TGTGCCAGCAGCGTAGGCACAGGGTCAACGGGGGAGACCCAGTACTTC. The chain recombines TRBV9 with TRBJ2-5, with D maybe TRBD1 (6 bases). This CDR3 is built from 16 residues. The germline V gene has CDR1 SGDLS and CDR2 YYNGEE. Trimming cost V 0 bases and J 5 bases, with 17 bases left between them.

V is TRBV19 and J is TRBJ1-5; D remains unclear. The germline V gene encodes CDR1 LNHDA and CDR2 SQIVND (reference sequence). The V gene lost 3 bases and the J gene lost 3 bases, with 12 bases spanning the gap. There are 15 residues in the CDR3. CDR3 in amino acids: CASSIRERVNQPQHF. The CDR3 coding sequence is TGTGCCAGTAGTATTAGAGAACGGGTCAATCAGCCCCAGCATTTT. Full variable domain (rest looked up from reference TRBV19 and TRBJ1-5): DGGITQSPKYLFRKEGQNVTLSCEQNLNHDAMYWYRQDPGQGLRLIYYSQIVNDFQKGDIAEGYSVSREKKESFPLTVTSAQKNPTAFYLCASSIRERVNQPQHFGDGTRLSIL.

This clonotype was counted ten times or more. The V gene is TRBV27, the J gene TRBJ2-5; 7 bases line up with TRBD1. With V trimmed by 5 bases and J by 2 bases, 5 bases remained unmatched. The CDR3 sequence is 14 residues long. Germline loops: CDR1 MNHEY, CDR2 SMNVEV (reference sequence). The CDR3 DNA sequence: TGTGCCAGCAGTGGCCCGGGACAGCAAGAGACCCAGTACTTC. Protein sequence: CASSGPGQQETQYF.

This clonotype was detected ten times or more. J is TRBJ2-2 and V is TRBV5-1; unclear D gene. V was cut by 0 bases and J by 4 bases, with 4 bases left in between. Germline V gene lookup returns CDR1 SGHRS and CDR2 YFSETQ. The CDR3 runs to 13 residues. CDR3 residues: CASSLGSTGELFF. The CDR3, as DNA: TGCGCCAGCAGCTTGGGGAGCACCGGGGAGCTGTTTTTT.

This clonotype was detected ten times or more. V and J are TRBV20-1 and TRBJ1-1; unclear D gene. Trimming removed 3 bases at V and 0 bases at J, with 8 bases between. This CDR3 region has 13 residues. Germline V gene sequence: CDR1 DFQATT, CDR2 SNEGSKA (reference sequence). CDR3 sequence reads: CSASRDMNTEAFF. CDR3 bases: TGCAGTGCTAGTCGGGATATGAACACTGAAGCTTTCTTT.

This clonotype was seen a single time. This CDR3 is CASSLYGGMEETQYF. The DNA of the CDR3 is TGCGCCAGCAGCTTATACGGGGGGATGGAAGAGACCCAGTACTTC. The chain carries TRBV5-1 and TRBJ2-5; 7 positions match TRBD2. Trimming at V came to 2 bases and at J to 3 bases, leaving 7 bases not matched to a gene. Germline V gene lookup returns CDR1 SGHRS and CDR2 YFSETQ. There are 15 residues in the CDR3. Complete variable domain (other parts from reference TRBV5-1 and TRBJ2-5): KAGVTQTPRYLIKTRGQQVTLSCSPISGHRSVSWYQQTPGQGLQFLFEYFSETQRNKGNFPGRFSGRQFSNSRSEMNVSTLELGDSALYLCASSLYGGMEETQYFGPGTRLLVL.

This clonotype turned up a few times. V gene TRBV20-1 combines with J gene TRBJ1-5; 8 bases agree with TRBD1. CDR1 DFQATT and CDR2 SNEGSKA come from the germline V gene (reference sequence). This CDR3 region has 14 residues. V gave up 0 bases and J gave up 3 bases; unmatched junction bases: 1. DNA for the CDR3: TGCAGTGCTAGAGAGGGACAGGTCAATCAGCCCCAGCATTTT. This codes for CSAREGQVNQPQHF.

Only a few counts were recorded for this clonotype. The rearrangement joins TRBV20-1 to TRBJ2-5; weak D call: TRBD2 (6 bases). This CDR3 is built from 12 residues. The V end was cut by 3 bases, the J end by 4 bases, with 9 bases between. Germline V gene lookup returns CDR1 DFQATT and CDR2 SNEGSKA (reference sequence). The DNA of the CDR3 is TGCAGTGCTAGTTTCGGGGGAGAGACCCAGTACTTC. The encoded protein is CSASFGGETQYF.

This clonotype has ten or more counts. The V call is TRBV5-1, the J call TRBJ2-1; 10 nucleotides match TRBD2. The CDR3 consists of 14 residues. The V gene end was trimmed by 7 bases and the J gene end by 4 bases; junction bases not matched to a gene: 5. Germline V CDR1 and CDR2: SGHRS, YFSETQ. CDR3 DNA sequence: TGCGCCAGCTTCAGCGGGAGGGGTTACAATGAGCAGTTCTTC. This encodes CASFSGRGYNEQFF.

V is TRBV9 and J is TRBJ2-7, with D possibly called TRBD1 or TRBD2 (5 bases each). Trimming removed 3 bases from V and 3 bases from J, with 16 bases in between. The V gene's germline CDR1 is SGDLS and CDR2 YYNGEE. The CDR3 spans 15 residues. CDR3 in amino acids: CASSAYRDGHYEQYF. In nucleotides, the CDR3 is TGTGCCAGCAGCGCTTACCGGGACGGACACTACGAGCAGTACTTC.

Many counts were recorded for this clonotype. The rearrangement joins TRBV30 to TRBJ2-7; D is undetermined. V was clipped by 2 bases and J by 2 bases, with 16 bases between them. The CDR3 contains 15 residues. Germline V gives CDR1 GTSNPN, CDR2 SVGIG (reference sequence). The CDR3 DNA sequence: TGTGCCTGGAGTCCGCCGCTCGTAGGCGCCTACGAGCAGTACTTC. This gives the protein CAWSPPLVGAYEQYF.

About this clonotype: This may be a read error: a much more frequent sequence differs by one nucleotide. The rearrangement uses TRBV28 and TRBJ2-5; no definite D call. The germline CDR1 and CDR2 sequences are MDHEN and SYDVKM. The CDR3 loop spans 16 amino acids. The CDR3 bases are TGTGCCAGCAGTGTCCTGACTTCGTCCGCCAAAGAGGCCCAGTACTTC. It translates to CASSVLTSSAKEAQYF.

This clonotype was counted once. The chain employs TRBV5-1 and TRBJ1-4, with D possibly matching TRBD1 (6 bases). CDR1 and CDR2 from the germline V gene are SGHRS and YFSETQ. V shed 0 bases and J shed 8 bases, with 14 bases lying between them. This CDR3 spans 15 amino acids. As DNA, the CDR3 is TGCGCCAGCAGCTTGGGCTCAGGGGCTGGGGAAAAACTGTTTTTT. Translated: CASSLGSGAGEKLFF. Looking up the rest from reference TRBV5-1 and TRBJ1-4 gives the full variable domain: KAGVTQTPRYLIKTRGQQVTLSCSPISGHRSVSWYQQTPGQGLQFLFEYFSETQRNKGNFPGRFSGRQFSNSRSEMNVSTLELGDSALYLCASSLGSGAGEKLFFGSGTQLSVL.